Described below is a single T cell receptor (beta chain) sequence and its context. Its antigen is undetermined. The sample comes from a study of neoadjuvant anti-PD-1 for oral cavity cancer. The V gene end was trimmed by 5 bases and the J gene end by 3 bases; junction bases not matched to a gene: 10. The germline V gene encodes CDR1 SGHTA and CDR2 FQGTGA. CDR3 length equals 16 residues. Points from the study as a whole: Non-responders to neoadjuvant nivolumab had significantly more clonal PBMC T cells than responders.

Here immunoSEQ multiplex PCR was the method, and the copy in TCRdb shows in-frame clones only, minus some. The sample includes around 30,000 clones, about 83% seen only once; the top ten take approximately 3.7%. The source was PBMCs, collected before nivolumab (anti-PD-1) treatment. This receptor was obtained from a person aged 40 to 85 with oral cavity squamous cell carcinoma. V usage is TRBV7-3 and J usage is TRBJ2-1, with TRBD1 matching over 7 bases. CDR3 region: CASSPGTAYNYNEQFF. Written as DNA, the CDR3 is TGTGCCAGCAGCCCCGGGACAGCCTATAACTACAATGAGCAGTTCTTC.